This T cell receptor beta chain was observed in a study of blood T cell repertoires in COVID-19. TCRdb's table, derived via immunoSEQ multiplex PCR, lists solely in-frame clones and lacks some. The sample has around 94,000 clones, around 90% seen once; the top ten hold under 6.5%. This CDR3 has 14 amino acids. Germline V lookup: CDR1 SGHTA, CDR2 FQGNSA. V lost 1 base and J 7 bases, leaving 10 bases between the germline ends. The J gene is TRBJ1-4, the V gene TRBV7-2; a weak D match, TRBD1 (6 bases). This TCR derives from a woman between 45 and 60 years old with COVID-19, enrolled during active disease. The specimen sequenced was peripheral blood. For the CDR3, the DNA is TGTGCCAGCAGCTTAGGGGGGCTAAGTGAAAAACTGTTTTTT. Translating gives CASSLGGLSEKLFF.